A selection of T cell receptor beta chains follows, all from one sample in a study of PD-L1 blockade in urothelial cancer. Measured with immunoSEQ multiplex PCR; TCRdb has only the in-frame clones, and not every one. The sample lists tens of thousands of clones, approximately 77% occurring once. Sequences were derived from PBMCs, sampled around atezolizumab (anti-PD-L1) treatment. Every receptor here comes from an older man with urothelial cancer. Both conserved end residues are part of each CDR3. Fields, in order: J gene, V gene, D gene, clone size, CDR3 protein, CDR3 DNA. A D gene is named only where the DNA matches it firmly. Clone sizes are given selectively: once, few, many, or a class where the clone is expanded.

TRBJ1-1 TRBV4-3 NA NA CASSQVAANTEAFF TGCGCCAGCAGCCAAGTGGCGGCGAACACTGAAGCTTTCTTT
TRBJ1-1 TRBV6-1 NA NA CASRHGPDSTEAFF TGTGCCAGCAGACACGGACCGGACTCGACTGAAGCTTTCTTT
TRBJ2-3 TRBV6-6 TRBD2 NA CASSSLAGGPGDTQYF TGTGCCAGCAGTTCCTTGGCGGGAGGGCCGGGAGATACGCAGTATTTT
TRBJ2-7 TRBV29-1 TRBD2 NA CSAKRAGGAPYEQYF TGCAGCGCGAAAAGGGCGGGAGGGGCACCCTACGAGCAGTACTTC
TRBJ2-1 TRBV4-3 TRBD2 few CASSQGAGGSNEQFF TGCGCCAGCAGCCAAGGGGCGGGAGGTAGTAATGAGCAGTTCTTC
TRBJ2-3 TRBV6-5 NA NA CASSLVLRSDTQYF TGTGCCAGCAGTCTCGTCCTTCGTTCGGATACGCAGTATTTT
TRBJ1-2 TRBV6-1 TRBD1 few CASSDLGTGENYGYTF TGTGCCAGCAGTGACCTGGGGACAGGAGAAAACTATGGCTACACCTTC
TRBJ1-3 TRBV23-1 NA NA CASSQGGISGNTIYF TGCGCCAGCAGTCAAGGAGGGATCTCTGGAAACACCATATATTTT
TRBJ2-1 TRBV15 TRBD2 NA CATSREPWGSGSNDEQFF TGTGCCACCAGCAGAGAACCTTGGGGCAGCGGGAGTAACGATGAGCAGTTCTTC
TRBJ2-1 TRBV9 NA NA CASSVEPQGSSYNEQFF TGTGCCAGCAGCGTAGAACCCCAGGGGAGCTCCTACAATGAGCAGTTCTTC
TRBJ1-3 TRBV7-9 TRBD1 NA CASSQDRVAGNTIYF TGTGCCAGCAGCCAGGACAGGGTGGCCGGAAACACCATATATTTT
TRBJ2-3 TRBV28 TRBD1 NA CASSSGQGPELVADTQYF TGTGCCAGCAGCTCAGGACAGGGACCCGAACTGGTCGCAGATACGCAGTATTTT
TRBJ2-3 TRBV7-2 TRBD2 few CASSLSLAASTDTQYF TGTGCCAGCAGCTTATCACTAGCGGCCAGCACAGATACGCAGTATTTT
TRBJ1-5 TRBV10-3 NA NA CAISESGGGARQPQHF TGTGCCATCAGTGAGTCTGGTGGAGGGGCCAGGCAGCCCCAGCATTTT
TRBJ2-2 TRBV27 TRBD1 NA CASRDRANTGELFF TGTGCCAGCAGAGACAGGGCGAACACCGGGGAGCTGTTTTTT
TRBJ2-5 TRBV11-3 NA NA CASSPRDAETQYF TGTGCCAGCAGCCCCCGGGATGCAGAGACCCAGTACTTC
TRBJ1-2 TRBV18 NA few CASSPSQGKNGYTF TGTGCCAGCTCACCATCGCAGGGGAAGAATGGCTACACCTTC
TRBJ2-1 TRBV11-3 NA NA CASSSLTGGWEGEQFF TGTGCCAGCAGCTCACTGACAGGTGGGTGGGAGGGTGAGCAGTTCTTC
TRBJ2-7 TRBV6-1 NA NA CASSVEVSYEQYF TGTGCCAGCAGTGTGGAGGTCTCCTACGAGCAGTACTTC
TRBJ1-2 TRBV19 TRBD1 NA CASSLIPGTAFYGYTF TGTGCCAGTAGTCTAATACCCGGGACAGCCTTCTATGGCTACACCTTC
TRBJ1-4 TRBV18 NA few CASSPPGRASTNEKLFF TGTGCCAGCTCACCACCGGGCAGGGCATCAACTAATGAAAAACTGTTTTTT
TRBJ2-6 TRBV18 TRBD1 NA CASSRTGPSGANVLTF TGTGCCAGCTCACGGACAGGTCCCTCTGGGGCCAACGTCCTGACTTTC
TRBJ1-5 TRBV15 NA NA CATSIRGVDNQPQHF TGTGCCACCAGCATCCGCGGAGTGGACAATCAGCCCCAGCATTTT
TRBJ2-1 TRBV4-1 NA NA CASSQPGTGRLAGERNEQFF TGCGCCAGCAGCCAACCCGGGACAGGGAGGCTAGCGGGAGAAAGAAATGAGCAGTTCTTC
TRBJ2-1 TRBV4-2 TRBD1 once CASSQEGGTGGGEQFF TGTGCCAGCAGCCAAGAGGGGGGGACAGGGGGCGGTGAGCAGTTCTTC
TRBJ1-1 TRBV7-8 NA NA CASSLGTVNTEAFF TGTGCCAGCAGCTTAGGGACAGTCAACACTGAAGCTTTCTTT
TRBJ2-7 TRBV7-2 TRBD2 NA CASSQTPLAGGVHEQYF TGTGCCAGCAGCCAAACCCCTCTAGCGGGAGGGGTCCACGAGCAGTACTTC